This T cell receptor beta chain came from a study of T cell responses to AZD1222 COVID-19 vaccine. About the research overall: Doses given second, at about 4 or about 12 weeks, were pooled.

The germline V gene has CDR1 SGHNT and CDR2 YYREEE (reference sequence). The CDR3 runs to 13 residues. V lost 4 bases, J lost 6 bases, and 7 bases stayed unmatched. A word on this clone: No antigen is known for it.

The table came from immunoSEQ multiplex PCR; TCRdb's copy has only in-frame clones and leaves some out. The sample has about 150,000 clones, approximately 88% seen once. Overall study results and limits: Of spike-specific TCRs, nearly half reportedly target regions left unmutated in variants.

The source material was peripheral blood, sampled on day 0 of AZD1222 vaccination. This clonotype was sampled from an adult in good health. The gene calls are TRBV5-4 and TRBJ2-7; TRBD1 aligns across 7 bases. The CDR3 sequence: CASSHGQAREQYF. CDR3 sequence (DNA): TGTGCCAGCAGCCACGGACAGGCCCGCGAGCAGTACTTC.